The source of this TCR beta chain is a study of cytomegalovirus exposure and HLA in healthy donors. Study results and limitations: Reports credit the classifier with highly specific, highly sensitive diagnosis of cytomegalovirus status.

Comment on this clone: Its target is unknown.

Amplification used 60 Vbeta primers and 13 Jbeta primers. The method was immunoSEQ multiplex PCR; TCRdb's version includes in-frame clones alone and lacks a portion of them. This table has about 190,000 clones, around 81% appearing once. CDR1 is SGHDT, CDR2 YYEEEE, per germline. This CDR3 is built from 14 residues. Trimming pared 0 bases from V and 1 base from J, leaving 7 bases between. The chain recombines TRBV5-6 with TRBJ1-1; a possible D gene is TRBD1 (6 bases). The receptor's source is a young woman in good health and CMV-seropositive. Specimen: PBMCs. The CDR3 region has the DNA TGTGCCAGCAGCTTGGAACAGGGGAACACTGAAGCTTTCTTT. Translated: CASSLEQGNTEAFF.